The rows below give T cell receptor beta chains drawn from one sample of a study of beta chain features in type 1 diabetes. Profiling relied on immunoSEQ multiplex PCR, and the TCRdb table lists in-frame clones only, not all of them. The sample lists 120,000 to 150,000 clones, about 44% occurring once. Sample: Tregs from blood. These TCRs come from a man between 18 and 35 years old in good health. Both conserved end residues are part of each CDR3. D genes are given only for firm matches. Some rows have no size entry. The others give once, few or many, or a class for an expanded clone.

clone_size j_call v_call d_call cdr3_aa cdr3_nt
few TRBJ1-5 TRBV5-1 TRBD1 CASSPGDRGLGQPQHF TGCGCCAGCAGCCCCGGGGACAGGGGGCTAGGTCAGCCCCAGCATTTT
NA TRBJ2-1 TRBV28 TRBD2 CASSLAGGREDEQFF TGTGCCAGCAGTTTAGCCGGCGGGAGGGAGGATGAGCAGTTCTTC
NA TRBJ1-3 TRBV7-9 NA CASSYQSDSFSGNTIYF TGTGCCAGCAGCTACCAATCCGACTCTTTCTCTGGAAACACCATATATTTT
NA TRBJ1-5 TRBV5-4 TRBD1 CASSLGTGGINQPQHF TGTGCCAGCAGCTTGGGGACAGGGGGAATAAACCAGCCCCAGCATTTT
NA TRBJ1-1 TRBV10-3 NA CAIRRQPSNTEAFF TGTGCCATCAGGCGACAGCCGTCGAACACTGAAGCTTTCTTT
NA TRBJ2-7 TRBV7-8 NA CASSPPVRFTGEQYF TGTGCCAGCAGCCCCCCTGTTCGTTTCACCGGCGAGCAGTACTTC
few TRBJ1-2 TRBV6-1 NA CAIRWAGAYGYTF TGTGCCATCCGGTGGGCAGGGGCATATGGCTACACCTTC
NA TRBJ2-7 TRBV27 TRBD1 CASSSATGAVYEQYF TGTGCCAGCAGTTCCGCGACAGGGGCCGTATACGAGCAGTACTTC
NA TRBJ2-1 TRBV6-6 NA CASRIRSGATFNEQFF TGTGCCAGCAGGATCCGATCGGGAGCAACATTCAATGAGCAGTTCTTC
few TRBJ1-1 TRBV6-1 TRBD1 CASLNPGQSDTEAFF TGTGCCAGCCTTAATCCGGGACAGAGTGACACTGAAGCTTTCTTT
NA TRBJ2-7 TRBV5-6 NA CASRAYRSLSYEQYF TGTGCCAGCAGAGCCTACAGGTCCCTCTCCTACGAGCAGTACTTC
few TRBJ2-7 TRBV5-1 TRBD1 CASSLVGPGGSYEQYF TGCGCCAGCAGCTTGGTGGGGCCAGGGGGAAGTTACGAGCAGTACTTC
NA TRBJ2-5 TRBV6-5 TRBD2 CASSSAAGGVVETQYF TGTGCCAGCAGTTCGGCAGCGGGGGGGGTCGTGGAGACCCAGTACTTC
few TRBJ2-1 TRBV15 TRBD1 CATSRLDRDRRSNEQFF TGTGCCACCAGCAGACTTGACCGGGACAGACGGTCCAATGAGCAGTTCTTC
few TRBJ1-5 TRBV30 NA CAWASGGQPQHF TGTGCCTGGGCGTCGGGGGGTCAGCCCCAGCATTTT
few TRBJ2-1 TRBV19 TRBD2 CASSPGTSGGNEQFF TGTGCCAGTAGCCCGGGGACTAGCGGGGGAAATGAGCAGTTCTTC
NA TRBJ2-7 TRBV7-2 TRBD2 CASSLVSRGGAEQYF TGTGCCAGCAGCTTAGTCTCGCGGGGGGGCGCCGAGCAGTACTTC
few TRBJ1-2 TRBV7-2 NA CASSLGRGDGYTF TGTGCCAGCAGCTTAGGGCGGGGCGATGGCTACACCTTC
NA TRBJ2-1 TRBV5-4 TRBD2 CASSFVLAGGLVEQFF TGTGCCAGCAGTTTTGTATTAGCGGGGGGGCTAGTTGAGCAGTTCTTC
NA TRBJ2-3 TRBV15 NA CATSRGGSTDTQYF TGTGCCACCAGCAGAGGCGGCAGCACAGATACGCAGTATTTT
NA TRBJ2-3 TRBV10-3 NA CAIRRESTDTQYF TGTGCCATCAGGCGGGAAAGCACAGATACGCAGTATTTT
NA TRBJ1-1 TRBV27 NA CASSVTGNTEAFF TGTGCCAGCAGTGTGACAGGGAACACTGAAGCTTTCTTT
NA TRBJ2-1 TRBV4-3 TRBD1 CASSQERGRNEQFF TGCGCCAGCAGCCAAGAGAGGGGGCGGAATGAGCAGTTCTTC
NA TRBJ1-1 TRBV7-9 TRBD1 CASSDGQGGAFF TGTGCCAGCAGCGACGGACAGGGAGGAGCTTTCTTT
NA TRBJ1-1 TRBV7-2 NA CASSPQQNTEAFF TGTGCCAGCAGCCCTCAACAGAACACTGAAGCTTTCTTT
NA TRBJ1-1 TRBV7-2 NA CASSVRPAGATEAFF TGTGCCAGCAGCGTCCGCCCCGCAGGGGCCACTGAAGCTTTCTTT
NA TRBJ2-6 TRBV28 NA CASALTGANVLTF TGTGCCAGCGCTCTAACTGGGGCCAACGTCCTGACTTTC
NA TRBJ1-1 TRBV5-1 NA CASSLFRRGAEAFF TGCGCCAGCAGCTTGTTTAGGCGCGGGGCTGAAGCTTTCTTT
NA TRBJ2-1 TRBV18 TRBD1 CASSPNSGTGNDEQFF TGTGCCAGCTCACCAAACTCCGGGACAGGGAACGATGAGCAGTTCTTC
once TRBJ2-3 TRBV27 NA CASSNSGGQGSDTQYF TGTGCCAGCAGCAACAGCGGGGGACAGGGATCAGATACGCAGTATTTT
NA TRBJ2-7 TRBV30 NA CAWSWSVAGEQYF TGTGCCTGGAGTTGGAGCGTGGCGGGAGAGCAGTACTTC
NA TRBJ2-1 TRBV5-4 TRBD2 CASSLTSGANEQFF TGTGCCAGCAGCTTGACTAGCGGAGCAAATGAGCAGTTCTTC
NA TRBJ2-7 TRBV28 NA CASGPSYEQYF TGTGCCAGCGGGCCATCCTACGAGCAGTACTTC